This T cell receptor (beta chain) was sequenced for a study of Graves' ophthalmopathy and Graves' hyperthyroidism. CDR3 regions of TCR beta were amplified from RNA transcripts. First-round RT-PCR employed HTBI primers, with a second-round multiplex PCR after it. TCRdb independently ran MiXCR on the multiplex PCR reads; one entry per CDR3 protein. The profile shows about 480,000 distinct CDR3 sequences, over 13% of them singletons. This clonotype was detected ten times or more. The germline CDR1 and CDR2 sequences are SGHDN and FVKESK. The CDR3 is 12 residues long. Trimming removed 5 bases at V and 8 bases at J, with 12 bases between.

The origin of this receptor is a woman aged 30 to 39 with Graves' ophthalmopathy. The chain uses TRBV14 and TRBJ1-2; D is uncertain. The source material was blood. The CDR3 loop reads CASSGSVWGYTF. The CDR3, as DNA: TGTGCCAGCAGCGGGTCCGTCTGGGGCTACACCTTC.